The clone carrying this T cell receptor (beta chain) appeared a few times. This specimen belongs to a study of T cells after yellow fever vaccination. TCRdb reprocessed the 5' RACE reads with MiXCR, giving one entry per CDR3 protein. The sample has hundreds of thousands of distinct CDR3 sequences; approximately 12% are singletons. CDR1 is MNHEY and CDR2 is SVGEGT in the germline V gene. This CDR3 has 19 residues. V lost 7 bases and J lost 1; bases outside the gene matches: 15. The chain is built from TRBV6-2 or TRBV6-3 and TRBJ2-1, with 11 bases that match TRBD2. The source is a man aged 25 to 45 who received the YFV17D yellow fever vaccine. The specimen comprised PBMCs, sampled on the day of the yellow fever booster vaccination. CDR3 protein: CASTFRLAGIRRSYNEQFF. The CDR3 DNA is TGTGCCAGCACCTTCAGACTAGCGGGGATCCGACGTTCCTACAATGAGCAGTTCTTC.